The clone carrying this T cell receptor (beta chain) was counted between two and nine times. The junction differs from germline at one of its ends, possibly a read error. The source of the sample is a study of T-cell reconstitution after alpha-beta-depleted transplantation in children. Germline V CDR1 and CDR2: MRHNA, SNTAGT. The CDR3 totals 14 residues. Unique molecular identifiers featured in how the TCRbeta library was prepared. TCRdb recomputed calls from the PCR reads with MiXCR, one row per CDR3 protein. Here the sample spans 85,000 to 120,000 distinct CDR3 sequences, under 7% being singletons. The rearrangement joins TRBV6-4 to TRBJ1-4, with 7 bases aligning to TRBD1. The TCR sequence derives from a female patient aged 2-9 years who had a stem cell transplant for Fanconi anemia, so the T cells may come from the graft donor. Sample: PBMCs, mostly from graft donor cells, taken 60 days after TCRalphabeta/CD19-depleted stem cell transplant. CDR3 region: CASRYGTVSEELFF. CDR3 nucleotide sequence: TGTGCCAGCCGGTACGGGACAGTCAGTGAAGAACTGTTTTTT.